This is a list of T cell receptor beta chains from one sample in a study of cytotoxic CD8 clonotypes in ibrutinib-treated CLL. Data came from immunoSEQ multiplex PCR; TCRdb stores just in-frame clones and leaves some out. The profile shows about 160,000 clones, nearly 90% of them singletons. This material consisted of PBMCs, taken at disease progression, from a patient treated with ibrutinib. The receptor source for this set is a human donor with chronic lymphocytic leukemia. Both conserved end residues are part of each CDR3. D genes are given only for firm matches. Clone sizes are given selectively: once, few, many, or a class where the clone is expanded.

v_gene: TRBV7-9
abundance: .
len: 13
j_gene: TRBJ1-1
d_gene: .
CDR3aa: CASSFGLGTEAFF
CDR3nt: TGTGCCAGCAGCTTTGGCTTGGGCACTGAAGCTTTCTTT

v_gene: TRBV28
abundance: .
len: 15
j_gene: TRBJ2-5
d_gene: TRBD2
CDR3aa: CASSFLAGVTETQYF
CDR3nt: TGTGCCAGCAGTTTCCTAGCGGGAGTGACTGAGACCCAGTACTTC

v_gene: TRBV5-6
abundance: .
len: 15
j_gene: TRBJ1-2
d_gene: TRBD1
CDR3aa: CASSLEDRANYGYTF
CDR3nt: TGTGCCAGCAGCTTGGAAGACAGGGCAAACTATGGCTACACCTTC

v_gene: TRBV10-3
abundance: once
len: 17
j_gene: TRBJ2-6
d_gene: TRBD1
CDR3aa: CAISVIQGASGANVLTF
CDR3nt: TGTGCCATCAGTGTAATACAGGGGGCAAGTGGGGCCAACGTCCTGACTTTC

v_gene: TRBV7-6
abundance: .
len: 16
j_gene: TRBJ1-2
d_gene: .
CDR3aa: CASSQRFGQFNYGYTF
CDR3nt: TGTGCCAGCAGCCAACGATTTGGACAGTTCAACTATGGCTACACCTTC

v_gene: TRBV4-1
abundance: .
len: 18
j_gene: TRBJ2-6
d_gene: .
CDR3aa: CASSQVSRGGTGANVLTF
CDR3nt: TGCGCCAGCAGCCAAGTTTCAAGAGGGGGAACTGGGGCCAACGTCCTGACTTTC

v_gene: TRBV7-9
abundance: .
len: 14
j_gene: TRBJ1-3
d_gene: .
CDR3aa: CASSRVVSGNTIYF
CDR3nt: TGTGCCAGCAGCCGTGTCGTTTCGGGAAACACCATATATTTT

v_gene: TRBV7-9
abundance: .
len: 14
j_gene: TRBJ1-1
d_gene: .
CDR3aa: CASSSTGWNTEAFF
CDR3nt: TGTGCCAGCAGCTCGACAGGTTGGAACACTGAAGCTTTCTTT

v_gene: TRBV4-1
abundance: .
len: 13
j_gene: TRBJ2-5
d_gene: .
CDR3aa: CASSQGEGETQYF
CDR3nt: TGCGCCAGCAGCCAAGGGGAAGGGGAGACCCAGTACTTC

v_gene: TRBV11-3
abundance: once
len: 14
j_gene: TRBJ2-1
d_gene: .
CDR3aa: CASSLGPSNNEQFF
CDR3nt: TGTGCCAGCAGCTTAGGTCCTAGCAACAATGAGCAGTTCTTC

v_gene: TRBV7-3
abundance: .
len: 15
j_gene: TRBJ2-2
d_gene: .
CDR3aa: CASSLSQQNTGELFF
CDR3nt: TGTGCCAGCAGCTTATCACAGCAGAACACCGGGGAGCTGTTTTTT

v_gene: TRBV4-1
abundance: .
len: 16
j_gene: TRBJ2-5
d_gene: .
CDR3aa: CASSPRAGSWGETQYF
CDR3nt: TGCGCCAGCAGCCCTAGGGCAGGGAGCTGGGGGGAGACCCAGTACTTC

v_gene: TRBV6-1
abundance: .
len: 15
j_gene: TRBJ2-7
d_gene: .
CDR3aa: CASSEFEGWRYEQYF
CDR3nt: TGTGCCAGCAGTGAATTCGAGGGGTGGAGATACGAGCAGTACTTC

v_gene: TRBV5-6
abundance: .
len: 14
j_gene: TRBJ2-2
d_gene: .
CDR3aa: CASSLGFSTGELFF
CDR3nt: TGTGCCAGCAGCTTGGGATTTTCCACCGGGGAGCTGTTTTTT

v_gene: TRBV28
abundance: .
len: 13
j_gene: TRBJ2-1
d_gene: .
CDR3aa: CASSLLAGNEQFF
CDR3nt: TGTGCCAGCAGTTTATTGGCCGGCAATGAGCAGTTCTTC

v_gene: TRBV2
abundance: .
len: 13
j_gene: TRBJ2-7
d_gene: .
CDR3aa: CASSTDRTYEQYF
CDR3nt: TGTGCCAGCAGTACTGACAGGACCTACGAGCAGTACTTC

v_gene: TRBV9
abundance: .
len: 14
j_gene: TRBJ2-5
d_gene: TRBD2
CDR3aa: CASSVGWEGETQYF
CDR3nt: TGTGCCAGCAGCGTAGGGTGGGAGGGGGAGACCCAGTACTTC

v_gene: TRBV6-1
abundance: .
len: 16
j_gene: TRBJ1-5
d_gene: .
CDR3aa: CASSVTGVYSNQPQHF
CDR3nt: TGTGCCAGCAGTGTAACAGGAGTTTATAGCAATCAGCCCCAGCATTTT

v_gene: TRBV6-5
abundance: .
len: 16
j_gene: TRBJ1-1
d_gene: .
CDR3aa: CASSYSNKGTFTEAFF
CDR3nt: TGTGCCAGCAGTTACTCGAATAAGGGGACCTTTACGGAAGCTTTCTTT

v_gene: TRBV27
abundance: .
len: 16
j_gene: TRBJ2-1
d_gene: .
CDR3aa: CASSLSSYVSYNEQFF
CDR3nt: TGTGCCAGCAGTTTATCATCCTATGTCTCCTACAATGAGCAGTTCTTC

v_gene: TRBV30
abundance: .
len: 12
j_gene: TRBJ2-2
d_gene: .
CDR3aa: CAWSGETGELFF
CDR3nt: TGTGCCTGGAGTGGGGAAACCGGGGAGCTGTTTTTT

v_gene: TRBV19
abundance: .
len: 18
j_gene: TRBJ2-3
d_gene: TRBD2
CDR3aa: CASSSISRTSGERDTQYF
CDR3nt: TGTGCCAGTAGTAGCATCTCGCGGACTAGCGGGGAGAGAGATACGCAGTATTTT

v_gene: TRBV5-1
abundance: .
len: 15
j_gene: TRBJ2-1
d_gene: TRBD2
CDR3aa: CASSLELAGVGEQFF
CDR3nt: TGCGCCAGCAGCTTGGAACTAGCGGGAGTGGGTGAGCAGTTCTTC

v_gene: TRBV6-5
abundance: .
len: 15
j_gene: TRBJ2-7
d_gene: .
CDR3aa: CASSQSRASSREQYF
CDR3nt: TGTGCCAGCAGCCAATCCCGGGCCTCCTCCCGCGAGCAGTACTTC

v_gene: TRBV2
abundance: few
len: 13
j_gene: TRBJ2-3
d_gene: TRBD2
CDR3aa: CASRSSGSDTQYF
CDR3nt: TGTGCCAGCAGGAGTAGCGGGAGCGATACGCAGTATTTT

v_gene: TRBV7-2
abundance: .
len: 14
j_gene: TRBJ2-3
d_gene: .
CDR3aa: CASSLDRTTDTQYF
CDR3nt: TGTGCCAGCAGCCTAGACAGAACCACAGATACGCAGTATTTT

v_gene: TRBV28
abundance: .
len: 17
j_gene: TRBJ1-1
d_gene: .
CDR3aa: CASSHEFAILMNTEAFF
CDR3nt: TGTGCCAGCAGCCACGAATTTGCGATCCTCATGAACACTGAAGCTTTCTTT

v_gene: TRBV2
abundance: .
len: 14
j_gene: TRBJ2-7
d_gene: .
CDR3aa: CASKISAGFNEQYF
CDR3nt: TGTGCCAGCAAGATTTCCGCAGGGTTTAACGAGCAGTACTTC

v_gene: TRBV7-2
abundance: .
len: 14
j_gene: TRBJ2-3
d_gene: .
CDR3aa: CASSLVTYTDTQYF
CDR3nt: TGTGCCAGCAGCTTAGTAACTTACACAGATACGCAGTATTTT

v_gene: TRBV7-2
abundance: once
len: 14
j_gene: TRBJ1-1
d_gene: .
CDR3aa: CASSLHSGATEAFF
CDR3nt: TGTGCCAGCAGCTTACACTCGGGGGCCACTGAAGCTTTCTTT

v_gene: TRBV2
abundance: .
len: 17
j_gene: TRBJ2-1
d_gene: .
CDR3aa: CASSRGLADGGYNEQFF
CDR3nt: TGTGCCAGCAGCCGGGGGCTAGCGGACGGAGGTTATAATGAGCAGTTCTTC

v_gene: TRBV7-7
abundance: .
len: 13
j_gene: TRBJ1-1
d_gene: .
CDR3aa: CASSLVLGTEAFF
CDR3nt: TGTGCCAGCAGCTTAGTTTTGGGCACTGAAGCTTTCTTT

v_gene: TRBV19
abundance: .
len: 17
j_gene: TRBJ2-2
d_gene: TRBD1
CDR3aa: CASSSLRQGLNTGELFF
CDR3nt: TGTGCCAGTAGTTCACTTCGACAGGGTCTTAACACCGGGGAGCTGTTTTTT

v_gene: TRBV28
abundance: .
len: 14
j_gene: TRBJ2-7
d_gene: TRBD1
CDR3aa: CASSRTGTVYEQYF
CDR3nt: TGTGCCAGCAGTCGCACCGGGACAGTCTACGAGCAGTACTTC

v_gene: TRBV4-3
abundance: .
len: 16
j_gene: TRBJ2-7
d_gene: .
CDR3aa: CASSQKQGGAGYEQYF
CDR3nt: TGCGCCAGCAGCCAAAAACAGGGTGGGGCGGGCTACGAGCAGTACTTC

v_gene: TRBV28
abundance: few
len: 14
j_gene: TRBJ1-5
d_gene: .
CDR3aa: CASSPTLSNQPQHF
CDR3nt: TGTGCCAGCAGCCCCACCCTTAGCAATCAGCCCCAGCATTTT

v_gene: TRBV30
abundance: .
len: 14
j_gene: TRBJ1-1
d_gene: TRBD1
CDR3aa: CAWSRGREDTEAFF
CDR3nt: TGTGCCTGGAGCAGGGGGCGCGAGGACACTGAAGCTTTCTTT

v_gene: TRBV9
abundance: .
len: 12
j_gene: TRBJ2-5
d_gene: .
CDR3aa: CASSPHQETQYF
CDR3nt: TGTGCCAGCAGCCCCCACCAAGAGACCCAGTACTTC

v_gene: TRBV6-6
abundance: .
len: 15
j_gene: TRBJ2-1
d_gene: TRBD2
CDR3aa: CASRRLAGVYNEQFF
CDR3nt: TGTGCCAGCAGACGACTAGCGGGAGTCTACAATGAGCAGTTCTTC

v_gene: TRBV27
abundance: .
len: 15
j_gene: TRBJ2-1
d_gene: .
CDR3aa: CASAPGLRSYNEQFF
CDR3nt: TGTGCCAGCGCCCCGGGCCTAAGGTCCTACAATGAGCAGTTCTTC

v_gene: TRBV21-1
abundance: .
len: 13
j_gene: TRBJ1-1
d_gene: .
CDR3aa: CASSKGRFTEAFF
CDR3nt: TGTGCCAGCAGCAAGGGGCGTTTCACTGAAGCTTTCTTT

v_gene: TRBV5-4
abundance: .
len: 17
j_gene: TRBJ2-3
d_gene: TRBD2
CDR3aa: CASSLNSWTSDADTQYF
CDR3nt: TGTGCCAGCAGCTTAAACAGTTGGACTAGCGATGCAGATACGCAGTATTTT

v_gene: TRBV2
abundance: .
len: 16
j_gene: TRBJ2-7
d_gene: .
CDR3aa: CASRMGFVARSYEQYF
CDR3nt: TGTGCCAGCAGGATGGGGTTTGTGGCGCGCTCCTACGAGCAGTACTTC

v_gene: TRBV7-3
abundance: .
len: 14
j_gene: TRBJ2-1
d_gene: .
CDR3aa: CASSFSKGSDEQFF
CDR3nt: TGTGCCAGCAGCTTTTCTAAGGGTTCGGATGAGCAGTTCTTC

v_gene: TRBV6-5
abundance: .
len: 15
j_gene: TRBJ2-7
d_gene: .
CDR3aa: CASTPREGRTYEQYF
CDR3nt: TGTGCCAGCACCCCCCGCGAGGGAAGGACCTACGAGCAGTACTTC

v_gene: TRBV30
abundance: .
len: 15
j_gene: TRBJ1-1
d_gene: TRBD1
CDR3aa: CASQYSGQGNTEAFF
CDR3nt: TGTGCCTCACAGTATTCGGGACAGGGTAACACTGAAGCTTTCTTT

v_gene: TRBV4-3
abundance: .
len: 14
j_gene: TRBJ1-1
d_gene: .
CDR3aa: CASSLAGLNTEAFF
CDR3nt: TGCGCCAGCAGCCTCGCGGGACTTAACACTGAAGCTTTCTTT

v_gene: TRBV20-1
abundance: once
len: 11
j_gene: TRBJ2-2
d_gene: .
CDR3aa: CSASRTGELFF
CDR3nt: TGCAGTGCTAGCCGGACCGGGGAGCTGTTTTTT

v_gene: TRBV10-3
abundance: once
len: 11
j_gene: TRBJ2-1
d_gene: .
CDR3aa: CAISIAAEQFF
CDR3nt: TGTGCCATCAGTATAGCGGCTGAGCAGTTCTTC

v_gene: TRBV5-1
abundance: .
len: 16
j_gene: TRBJ2-1
d_gene: .
CDR3aa: CASSLGDLGPYNEQFF
CDR3nt: TGCGCCAGCAGCTTGGGGGATTTGGGGCCCTACAATGAGCAGTTCTTC

v_gene: TRBV2
abundance: .
len: 15
j_gene: TRBJ2-1
d_gene: TRBD1
CDR3aa: CASSEGGTANNEQFF
CDR3nt: TGTGCCAGCAGTGAAGGAGGGACAGCTAACAATGAGCAGTTCTTC

v_gene: TRBV25-1
abundance: .
len: 14
j_gene: TRBJ1-1
d_gene: .
CDR3aa: CASRQTGPNTEAFF
CDR3nt: TGTGCCAGCAGGCAGACAGGCCCGAACACTGAAGCTTTCTTT

v_gene: TRBV5-4
abundance: .
len: 14
j_gene: TRBJ2-6
d_gene: .
CDR3aa: CASSLWSGANVLTF
CDR3nt: TGTGCCAGCAGCCTGTGGTCTGGGGCCAACGTCCTGACTTTC

v_gene: TRBV2
abundance: .
len: 14
j_gene: TRBJ2-3
d_gene: .
CDR3aa: CASSYPPRTDTQYF
CDR3nt: TGTGCCAGTTCCTATCCTCCTCGCACAGATACGCAGTATTTT

v_gene: TRBV5-4
abundance: .
len: 14
j_gene: TRBJ1-2
d_gene: TRBD1
CDR3aa: CASKGQNINYGYTF
CDR3nt: TGTGCCAGCAAGGGACAGAATATTAACTATGGCTACACCTTC

v_gene: TRBV19
abundance: .
len: 14
j_gene: TRBJ2-3
d_gene: .
CDR3aa: CASSKDLGADTQYF
CDR3nt: TGTGCCAGTAGTAAAGACCTCGGGGCAGATACGCAGTATTTT

v_gene: TRBV30
abundance: .
len: 12
j_gene: TRBJ2-7
d_gene: TRBD1
CDR3aa: CAWGTGDYEQYF
CDR3nt: TGTGCCTGGGGGACAGGGGACTACGAGCAGTACTTC